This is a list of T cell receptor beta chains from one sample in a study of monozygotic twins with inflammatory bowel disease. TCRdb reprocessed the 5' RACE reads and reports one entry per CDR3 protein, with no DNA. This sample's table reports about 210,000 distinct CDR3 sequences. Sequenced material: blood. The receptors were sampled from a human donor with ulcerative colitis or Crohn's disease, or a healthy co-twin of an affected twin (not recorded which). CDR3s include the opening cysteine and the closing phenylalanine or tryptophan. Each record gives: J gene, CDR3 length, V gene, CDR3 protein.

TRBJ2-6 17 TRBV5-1 CASSQGLVLSGANVLTF
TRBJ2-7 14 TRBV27 CASSFGTASYEQYF
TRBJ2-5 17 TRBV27 CASSLWGLVSAQETQYF
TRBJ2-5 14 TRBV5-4 CASSPDRVQETQYF
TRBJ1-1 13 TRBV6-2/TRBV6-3 CASSYLGQGRAFF
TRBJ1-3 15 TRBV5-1 CASSLGELAGNTIYF
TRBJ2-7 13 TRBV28 CASSFVGVHEQYF
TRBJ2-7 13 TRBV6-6 CASRDTVTYEQYF
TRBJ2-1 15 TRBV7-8 CASSKDRGPYNEQFF
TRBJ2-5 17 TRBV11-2 CASSRNPGTSHTETQYF
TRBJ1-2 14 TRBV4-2 CASSLSSGDYGYTF
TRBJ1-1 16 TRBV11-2 CASSPLGGIRSTEAFF
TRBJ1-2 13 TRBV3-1 CASSPRAYYGYTF
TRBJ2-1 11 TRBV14 CASSLSGEQFF
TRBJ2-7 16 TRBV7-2 CASSLGSSGSVYEQYF
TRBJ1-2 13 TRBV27 CASSKTGNYGYTF
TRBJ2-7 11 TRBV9 CASSTGYEQYF
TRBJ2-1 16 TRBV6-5 CASSYRREIGNNEQFF
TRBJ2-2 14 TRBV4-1 CASSPQGASGELFF
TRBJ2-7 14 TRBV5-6 CASSWDRGMNEQYF
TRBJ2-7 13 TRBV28 CASNQATAYEQYF
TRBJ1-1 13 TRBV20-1 CSPETAMNTEAFF
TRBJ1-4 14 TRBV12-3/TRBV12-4 CASSPETTNEKLFF
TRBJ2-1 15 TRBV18 CASSPGPGQWNEQFF
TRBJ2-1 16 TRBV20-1 CSAPAVSGRSYNEQFF
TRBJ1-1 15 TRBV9 CASSARAAGDTEAFF
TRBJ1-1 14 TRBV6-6 CASSYGQGVSEAFF
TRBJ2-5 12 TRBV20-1 CSAREPEETQYF
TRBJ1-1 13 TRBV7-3 CASSLEGNTEAFF
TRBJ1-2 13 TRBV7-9 CASSLDRNGGYTF
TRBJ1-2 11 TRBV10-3 CAIRGNYGYTF
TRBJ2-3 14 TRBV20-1 CSASRTGITDTQYF
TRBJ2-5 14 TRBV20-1 CSATSPDSVETQYF
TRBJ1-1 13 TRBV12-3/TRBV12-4 CASSLVGLAEAFF
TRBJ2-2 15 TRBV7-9 CATRGGNTNTGELFF
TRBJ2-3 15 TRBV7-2 CASSPLGTSTDTQYF
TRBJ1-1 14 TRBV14 CASSPQLGDTEAFF
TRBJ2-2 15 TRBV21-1 CASTWARGLDGELFF
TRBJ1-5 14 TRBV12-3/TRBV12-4 CASSLKGRGQPQHF
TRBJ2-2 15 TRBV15 CATSSPGQDTGELFF
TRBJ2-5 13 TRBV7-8 CASSFVWQETQYF
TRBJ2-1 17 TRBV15 CATSSLSSGRGHNEQFF
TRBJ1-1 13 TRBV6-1 CATEGQGSTEAFF
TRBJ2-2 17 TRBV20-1 CSARETSGDLLPGELFF
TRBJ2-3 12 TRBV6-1 CASRENTDTQYF